This is a list of T cell receptor beta chains from one sample in a study of control samples from healthy donors and cancer patients. The protocol was immunoSEQ multiplex PCR, while the TCRdb copy is restricted to in-frame clones and leaves out a portion. In the table there are roughly 170,000 clones, over 80% of which are singletons. The sequenced material came from blood. These receptors all come from a man between 18 and 29 years old in good health. The conserved cysteine and the conserved F or W are not part of the CDR3 here. The order of the fields is J gene, D gene, V gene, CDR3 protein. The D gene is left open where the match is weak.

TRBJ2-1,TRBD2,TRBV30,AWSVSGGAGEQF
TRBJ1-1,NA,TRBV19,ASIDRTEAF
TRBJ2-7,NA,TRBV5-1,ASSLEGGPSSYEQY
TRBJ2-2,TRBD1,TRBV6-6,ASSRDRTNTGELF
TRBJ1-1,TRBD1,TRBV18,ASSITGGNTEAF
TRBJ2-7,NA,TRBV30,AWSLRGATYEQY
TRBJ2-7,NA,TRBV12-3/TRBV12-4,ASSFNEQY
TRBJ1-4,NA,TRBV9,ASSVEPGSNEKLF
TRBJ2-7,NA,TRBV5-1,ASRRHEQY
TRBJ2-3,NA,TRBV7-9,ASSFLLLGDTQY
TRBJ2-1,NA,TRBV3-1/TRBV3-2,ASSQSFLANEQF
TRBJ1-5,NA,TRBV5-6,ASSLGLAANQPQH
TRBJ1-3,TRBD1,TRBV18,ASSPRQGSGNTIY
TRBJ2-7,NA,TRBV6-5,ASRHHPSGIYEQY
TRBJ1-2,TRBD1,TRBV5-1,ASSPGTGSIYGYT
TRBJ1-2,TRBD1,TRBV19,ASSIDLRGLGYT
TRBJ2-3,NA,TRBV10-3,AIRDPADGADTQY
TRBJ2-3,TRBD2,TRBV20-1,SASGLAGTRSTDTQY
TRBJ2-2,NA,TRBV21-1,ASSKDLSGGDTGELF
TRBJ2-7,NA,TRBV6-1,ASSELRGPYEQY
TRBJ1-3,NA,TRBV27,ASRGGNTIY
TRBJ2-3,NA,TRBV10-3,AIMGKSTDTQY
TRBJ1-5,NA,TRBV12-3/TRBV12-4,ASSLRRDQPQH
TRBJ2-5,NA,TRBV6-6,ASKSGETQY
TRBJ1-2,NA,TRBV2,ASSDIGNQNYGYT
TRBJ1-1,NA,TRBV21-1,ASSKTTNGSMNTEAF
TRBJ2-3,NA,TRBV30,AWSVRLSTDTQY
TRBJ1-5,NA,TRBV4-1,ASSQEGQSNQPQH
TRBJ2-1,TRBD1,TRBV5-1,ASSLDAGTGVYNEQF
TRBJ2-1,TRBD2,TRBV7-6,ASSPTGLAGGPGQF
TRBJ1-5,TRBD1,TRBV19,ASSPGTGGNQPQH
TRBJ1-2,TRBD1,TRBV10-3,AISAGSGQGDYGYT
TRBJ2-1,NA,TRBV12-3/TRBV12-4,ASSLVSDNEQF
TRBJ2-1,TRBD2,TRBV9,ASSLGQGGTDEQF
TRBJ2-7,NA,TRBV9,ASSVASGQGGYEQY